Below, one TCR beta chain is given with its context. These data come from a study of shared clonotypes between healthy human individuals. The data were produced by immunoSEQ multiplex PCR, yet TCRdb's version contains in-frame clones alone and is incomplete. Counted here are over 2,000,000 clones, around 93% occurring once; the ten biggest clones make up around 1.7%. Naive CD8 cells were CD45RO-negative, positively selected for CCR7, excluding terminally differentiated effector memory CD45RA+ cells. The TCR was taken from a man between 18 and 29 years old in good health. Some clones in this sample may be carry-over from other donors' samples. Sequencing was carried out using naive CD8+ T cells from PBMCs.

In nucleotides, the CDR3 is TGTGCCAGCAGCCAGGCAGTAGCCTTGGCCCAGTACTTC. Protein sequence: CASSQAVALAQYF. This chain connects TRBV28 to TRBJ2-4, with D unclear. Germline values: CDR1 MDHEN, CDR2 SYDVKM. This CDR3 comprises 13 residues. With 6 bases removed from V and 13 bases from J, the gap between germline ends came to 19 bases.